This T cell receptor beta chain was profiled in a study of human T cells and chemical hapten exposure (dated by TCRdb to about 2021). About the full investigation: For sensitization, 2% DPC in acetone was applied to a roughly 2 cm by roughly 2 cm area of upper inner arm skin. Patients additionally received weekly therapeutic DPC doses to the scalp throughout the roughly 24-week study period. Patch testing on the upper back used Finn chambers containing 0.01% DPC, with scoring done after 6 days according to International Contact Dermatitis Research Group standards. The mostly female patient cohort included alopecia areata with under or over 50% scalp involvement, alopecia totalis and alopecia universalis. Libraries were pooled for sequencing, and per-sample TCR yields varied mainly because of small differences in library volumes within the pool. Peripheral blood TCR repertoire changes were tracked in vivo in alopecia patients during primary and secondary sensitization to the hapten diphenylcyclopropenone (DPC). Blood samples were taken from patients before sensitization (week 0) and then at 2, 6 and about 24 weeks after DPC sensitization. About 27 alopecia patients gave blood for TCR sequencing at one to four time points (pre-sensitization, 2, 6 and 24 weeks).

Many counts were recorded for this clonotype. The antigen this receptor binds is unknown. Base qualities were left out, and no much larger clone turns up one base away. The sample's time point label, in plain terms: pre-sensitization, week 0. The intended sense of this specimen's treatment or condition label: therapeutic diphenylcyclopropenone sensitization with weekly scalp DPC. At each patch-test visit, blood was drawn before the patch test was applied. Patients were considered eligible if aged 18 to 70, diagnosed with alopecia and deemed suitable for DPC therapy, and patients were excluded if pregnant. Unfractionated whole blood was collected in Tempus Blood RNA tubes, and total RNA was extracted from that blood. Overall study results and their limits: The number of PT1 expanded TCRs positively correlated with patch test score, significant at thresholds 8, 16 and 32 but not 4. Expanded TCRs formed significantly more large CDR3 similarity clusters than pre-sensitization or healthy control sets, consistent with antigen-driven responses. Repeated subsampling changed both the strength of the expansion versus patch-test correlation and the threshold at which that correlation became significant. Alopecia, a presumed autoimmune disease, was present in all patients, so the immune response of the patients might differ from that of healthy individuals. DPC sensitization did not change the number of TCRs with a frequency above 1 in 1000, and there was no evidence of changes in global repertoire structure.

Preparation of the library involved RACE. Sequencing was performed on a NextSeq 500. Library preparation attached unique molecular identifiers to individual cDNA molecules for quantitative, reproducible TCR counting. For every blood RNA sample, sequencing covered both the TCR alpha and TCR beta chains. As for the original processing: A median of about 87,000 TCRs per sample was observed, with a range of about 23,224 to 690,600. The Decombinator software suite was used to annotate the V, J and CDR3 of the TCR reads. For PS versus PT1 abundance plots, all samples were subsampled to the same number of TCRs (28,000). Expanded TCRs were defined as absent before sensitization and observed at least eight times at the 2-week time point. TCRdb reworked the public reads: Q25 trimming with fastp, MiXCR clone assembly, productive beta chains retained. Identical CDR3 proteins give one entry, which carries the most common genes and DNA. The V and J calls reflect TCRdb's pipeline rather than the authors' work. The sample includes over 85,000 distinct CDR3 sequences, with 10% to 11% observed a single time. The ten largest clones represent under 3.5% of the sample.

The sample in question was whole blood, obtained in connection with sensitization to the hapten diphenylcyclopropenone (DPC). The sequence derives from a woman in her sixties or seventies with alopecia areata. Some clones in this sample may be carry-over from other donors' samples.

The encoded CDR3 is CASSEWGGIVGNTIYF. The bases are TGTGCCAGCAGTGAATGGGGAGGGATCGTCGGAAACACCATATATTTT. Recombination linked TRBV6-1 to TRBJ1-3, with an unclear D gene assignment. V is pared back by 2 bases and J by 4 bases, with 15 bases lying between the germline termini. The germline V gene encodes CDR1 MNHNS and CDR2 SASEGT. The CDR3, cysteine through phenylalanine, is 16 amino acids long. Only the CDR3 DNA is retained, 48 bases long and in frame from the first base.